The following is a TCR beta chain sequence with its context. Antigen specificity is unknown. This record belongs to a study of vaccination effects on CD4 cells after COVID-19. Turning to the study itself: Samples taken from a few convalescent patients early and late after vaccination were obtained.

Expansion with viral peptide pools was applied to antigen-specific CD4+ T cells by the ViraFEST assay prior to sequencing. Culture proceeded for approximately 10 days, and CD4+ T cells were then isolated. Convalescent patients had PCR-confirmed SARS-CoV-2 infection between March and December 2020. Two-dose vaccination with either BNT162b2 or mRNA-1273 was given to the participants. Germline V gene lookup returns CDR1 SGHRS and CDR2 YFSETQ. The CDR3 is 14 residues long. Trimming at V came to 0 bases and at J to 5 bases, leaving 2 bases not matched to a gene. The protocol was immunoSEQ multiplex PCR, while the TCRdb copy is restricted to in-frame clones and leaves out a portion. The data contain some 17,000 clones, about 80% of them seen just once; the ten biggest clones take up about a fifth.

This clonotype originated in a human donor who had a prior SARS-CoV-2 infection. The chain has TRBV5-1 and TRBJ1-5, with 7 bases identical to TRBD1. Sample: CD4+ T cells from PBMCs cultured with SARS-CoV-2 spike peptides, taken after COVID-19 vaccination. The CDR3 DNA is TGCGCCAGCAGCTTGGTAGGGGGCCATCAGCCCCAGCATTTT. Its translation: CASSLVGGHQPQHF.